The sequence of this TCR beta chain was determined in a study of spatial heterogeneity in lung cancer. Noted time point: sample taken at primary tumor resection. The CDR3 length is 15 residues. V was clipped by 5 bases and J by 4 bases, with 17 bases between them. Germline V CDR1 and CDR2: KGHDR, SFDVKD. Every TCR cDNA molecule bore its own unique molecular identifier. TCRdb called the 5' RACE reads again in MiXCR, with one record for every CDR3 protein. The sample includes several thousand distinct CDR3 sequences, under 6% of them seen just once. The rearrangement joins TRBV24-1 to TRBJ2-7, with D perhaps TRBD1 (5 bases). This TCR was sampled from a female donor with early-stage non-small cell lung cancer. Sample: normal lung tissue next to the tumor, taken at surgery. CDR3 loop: CATSAVAQGRYEQYF. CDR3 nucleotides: TGTGCCACCAGTGCCGTTGCGCAGGGTCGGTACGAGCAGTACTTC.